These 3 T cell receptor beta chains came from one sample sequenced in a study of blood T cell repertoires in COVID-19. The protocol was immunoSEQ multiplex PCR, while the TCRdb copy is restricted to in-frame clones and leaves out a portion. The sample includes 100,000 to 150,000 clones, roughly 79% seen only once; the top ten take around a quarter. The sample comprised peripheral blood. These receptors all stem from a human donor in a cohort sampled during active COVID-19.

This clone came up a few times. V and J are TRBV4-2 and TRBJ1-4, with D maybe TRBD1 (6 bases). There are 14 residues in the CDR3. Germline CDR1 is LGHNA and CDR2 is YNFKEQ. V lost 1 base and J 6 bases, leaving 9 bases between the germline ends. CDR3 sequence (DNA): TGTGCCAGCAGCCAAGTGGGGGCAGATGAAAAACTGTTTTTT. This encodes CASSQVGADEKLFF.

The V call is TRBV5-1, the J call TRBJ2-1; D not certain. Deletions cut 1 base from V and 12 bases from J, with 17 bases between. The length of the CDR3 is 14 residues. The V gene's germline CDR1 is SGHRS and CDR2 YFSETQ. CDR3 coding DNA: TGCGCCAGCAGCTTGATCGAGACTCCTTTCCGGCAGTTCTTC. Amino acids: CASSLIETPFRQFF. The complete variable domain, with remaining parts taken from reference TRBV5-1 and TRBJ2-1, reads KAGVTQTPRYLIKTRGQQVTLSCSPISGHRSVSWYQQTPGQGLQFLFEYFSETQRNKGNFPGRFSGRQFSNSRSEMNVSTLELGDSALYLCASSLIETPFRQFFGPGTRLTVL.

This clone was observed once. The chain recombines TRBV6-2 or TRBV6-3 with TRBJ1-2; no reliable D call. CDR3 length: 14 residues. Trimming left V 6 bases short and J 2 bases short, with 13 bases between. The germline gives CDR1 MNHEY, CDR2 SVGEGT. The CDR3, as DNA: TGTGCCAGCAGCCTCCTCTACAGAAACTATGGCTACACCTTC. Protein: CASSLLYRNYGYTF.